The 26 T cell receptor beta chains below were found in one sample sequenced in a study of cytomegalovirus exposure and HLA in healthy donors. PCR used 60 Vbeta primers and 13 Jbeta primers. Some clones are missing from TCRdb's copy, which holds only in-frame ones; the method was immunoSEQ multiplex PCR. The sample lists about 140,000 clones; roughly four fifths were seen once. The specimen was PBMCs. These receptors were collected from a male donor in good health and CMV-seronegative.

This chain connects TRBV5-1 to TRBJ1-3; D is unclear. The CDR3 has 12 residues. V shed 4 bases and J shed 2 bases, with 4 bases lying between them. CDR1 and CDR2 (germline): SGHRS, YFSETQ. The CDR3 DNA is TGCGCCAGCAGCCCCGCTGGAAACACCATATATTTT. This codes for CASSPAGNTIYF.

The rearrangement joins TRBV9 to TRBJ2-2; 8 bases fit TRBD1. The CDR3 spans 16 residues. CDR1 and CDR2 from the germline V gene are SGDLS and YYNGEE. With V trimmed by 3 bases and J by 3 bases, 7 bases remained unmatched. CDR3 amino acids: CASSARQGLYTGELFF. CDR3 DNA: TGTGCCAGCAGCGCCCGACAGGGGCTATACACCGGGGAGCTGTTTTTT. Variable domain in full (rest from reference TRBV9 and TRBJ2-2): DSGVTQTPKHLITATGQRVTLRCSPRSGDLSVYWYQQSLDQGLQFLIQYYNGEERAKGNILERFSAQQFPDLHSELNLSSLELGDSALYFCASSARQGLYTGELFFGEGSRLTVL.

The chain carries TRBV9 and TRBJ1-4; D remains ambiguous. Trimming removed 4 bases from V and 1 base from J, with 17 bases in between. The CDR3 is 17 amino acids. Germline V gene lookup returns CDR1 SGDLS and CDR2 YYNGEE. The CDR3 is CASSSRGGQQTNEKLFF. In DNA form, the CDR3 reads TGTGCCAGCAGCTCACGCGGCGGGCAGCAAACTAATGAAAAACTGTTTTTT.

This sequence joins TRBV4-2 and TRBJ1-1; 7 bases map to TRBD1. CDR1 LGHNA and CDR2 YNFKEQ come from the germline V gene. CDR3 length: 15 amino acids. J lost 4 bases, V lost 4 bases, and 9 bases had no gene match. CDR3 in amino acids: CASSRDRDGGTEAFF. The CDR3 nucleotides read TGTGCCAGCAGCCGTGACAGGGACGGGGGCACTGAAGCTTTCTTT.

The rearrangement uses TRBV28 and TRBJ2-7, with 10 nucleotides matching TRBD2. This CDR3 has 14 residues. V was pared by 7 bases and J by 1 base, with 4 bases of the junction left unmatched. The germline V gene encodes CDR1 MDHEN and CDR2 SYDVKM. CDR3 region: CASNIAGGSYEQYF. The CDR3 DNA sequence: TGTGCCAGCAATATAGCGGGAGGTTCCTACGAGCAGTACTTC.

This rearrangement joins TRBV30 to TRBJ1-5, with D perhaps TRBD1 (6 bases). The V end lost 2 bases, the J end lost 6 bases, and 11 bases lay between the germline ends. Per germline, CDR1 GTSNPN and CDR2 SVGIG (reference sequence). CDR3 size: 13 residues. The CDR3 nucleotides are TGTGCCTGGAGTACAGGGTCAGGTCAGCCCCAGCATTTT. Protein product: CAWSTGSGQPQHF.

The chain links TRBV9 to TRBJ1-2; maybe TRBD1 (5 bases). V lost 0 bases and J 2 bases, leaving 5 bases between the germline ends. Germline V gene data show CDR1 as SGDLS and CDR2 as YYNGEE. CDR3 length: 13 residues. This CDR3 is CASSVAGNYGYTF. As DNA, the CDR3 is TGTGCCAGCAGCGTAGCAGGGAACTATGGCTACACCTTC.

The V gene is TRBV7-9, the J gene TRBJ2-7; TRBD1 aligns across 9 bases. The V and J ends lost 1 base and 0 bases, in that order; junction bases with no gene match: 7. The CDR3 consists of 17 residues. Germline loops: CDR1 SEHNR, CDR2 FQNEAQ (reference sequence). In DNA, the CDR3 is TGTGCCAGCAGCTTAGAAGGACAGGGGAAAAGCTCCTACGAGCAGTACTTC. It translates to CASSLEGQGKSSYEQYF. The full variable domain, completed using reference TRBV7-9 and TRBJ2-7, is DTGVSQNPRHKITKRGQNVTFRCDPISEHNRLYWYRQTLGQGPEFLTYFQNEAQLEKSRLLSDRFSAERPKGSFSTLEIQRTEQGDSAMYLCASSLEGQGKSSYEQYFGPGTRLTVT.

CDR3 in amino acids: CASSPGQFYYSNQPQHF. CDR3 nucleotides: TGTGCCAGTAGCCCGGGACAGTTCTATTATAGCAATCAGCCCCAGCATTTT. The chain joins TRBV19 to TRBJ1-5, with 7 bases matching TRBD1. Unmatched junction bases numbered 11, after V lost 6 bases and J lost 0 bases. In germline, CDR1 is LNHDA, CDR2 SQIVND (reference sequence). This CDR3 has 17 amino acids. The full variable domain, in which reference TRBV19 and TRBJ1-5 provide the parts outside the CDR3, is DGGITQSPKYLFRKEGQNVTLSCEQNLNHDAMYWYRQDPGQGLRLIYYSQIVNDFQKGDIAEGYSVSREKKESFPLTVTSAQKNPTAFYLCASSPGQFYYSNQPQHFGDGTRLSIL.

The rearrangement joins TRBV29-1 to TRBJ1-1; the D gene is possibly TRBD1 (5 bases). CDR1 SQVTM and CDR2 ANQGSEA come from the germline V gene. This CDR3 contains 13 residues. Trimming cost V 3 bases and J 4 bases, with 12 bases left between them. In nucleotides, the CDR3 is TGCAGCGTTGACCGGCAGGGTGGCACTGAAGCTTTCTTT. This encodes CSVDRQGGTEAFF. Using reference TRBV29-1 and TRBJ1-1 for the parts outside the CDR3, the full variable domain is SAVISQKPSRDICQRGTSLTIQCQVDSQVTMMFWYRQQPGQSLTLIATANQGSEATYESGFVIDKFPISRPNLTFSTLTVSNMSPEDSSIYLCSVDRQGGTEAFFGQGTRLTVV.

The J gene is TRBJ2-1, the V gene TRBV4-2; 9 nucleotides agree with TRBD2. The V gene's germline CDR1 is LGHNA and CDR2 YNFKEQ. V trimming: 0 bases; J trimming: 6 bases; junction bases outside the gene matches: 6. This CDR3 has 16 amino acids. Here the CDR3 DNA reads TGTGCCAGCAGCCAAGAGGGCGGGGGGGCTACCAATGAGCAGTTCTTC. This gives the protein CASSQEGGGATNEQFF.

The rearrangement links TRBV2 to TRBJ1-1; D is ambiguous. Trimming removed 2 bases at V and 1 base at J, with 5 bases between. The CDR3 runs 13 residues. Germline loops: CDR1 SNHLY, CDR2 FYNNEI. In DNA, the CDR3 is TGTGCCAGCAGTGAACCAGAGAACACTGAAGCTTTCTTT. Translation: CASSEPENTEAFF. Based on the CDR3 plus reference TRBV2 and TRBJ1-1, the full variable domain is EPEVTQTPSHQVTQMGQEVILRCVPISNHLYFYWYRQILGQKVEFLVSFYNNEISEKSEIFDDQFSVERPDGSNFTLKIRSTKLEDSAMYFCASSEPENTEAFFGQGTRLTVV.

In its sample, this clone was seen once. The CDR3 reads CASSWGTSGSHNEQFF. CDR3 coding DNA: TGTGCCAGCAGTTGGGGGACTAGCGGGAGCCACAATGAGCAGTTCTTC. The V and J genes are TRBV27 and TRBJ2-1, with TRBD2 identical over 14 bases. This CDR3 has 16 amino acids. The germline V gene encodes CDR1 MNHEY and CDR2 SMNVEV (reference sequence). V lost 4 bases to trimming and J lost 5 bases; unmatched junction nucleotides: 4.

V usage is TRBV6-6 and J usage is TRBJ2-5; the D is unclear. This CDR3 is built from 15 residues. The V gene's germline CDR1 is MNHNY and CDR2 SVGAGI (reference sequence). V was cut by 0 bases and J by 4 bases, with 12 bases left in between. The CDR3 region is CASSYSWRQSETQYF. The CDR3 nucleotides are TGTGCCAGCAGTTACTCGTGGCGGCAGTCAGAGACCCAGTACTTC.

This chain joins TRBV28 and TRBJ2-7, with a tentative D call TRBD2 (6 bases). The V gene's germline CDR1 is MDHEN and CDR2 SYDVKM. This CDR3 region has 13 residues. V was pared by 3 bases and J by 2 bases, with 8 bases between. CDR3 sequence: CASSLAGPYEQYF. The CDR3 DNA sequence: TGTGCCAGCAGTTTGGCGGGACCCTACGAGCAGTACTTC.

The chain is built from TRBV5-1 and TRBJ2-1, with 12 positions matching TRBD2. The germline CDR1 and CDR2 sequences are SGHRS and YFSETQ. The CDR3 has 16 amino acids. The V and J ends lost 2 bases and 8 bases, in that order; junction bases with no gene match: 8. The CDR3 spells CASSFARTSGTYEQFF. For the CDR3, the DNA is TGCGCCAGCAGCTTTGCCCGGACTAGCGGGACCTATGAGCAGTTCTTC. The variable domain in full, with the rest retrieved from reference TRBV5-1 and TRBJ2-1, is KAGVTQTPRYLIKTRGQQVTLSCSPISGHRSVSWYQQTPGQGLQFLFEYFSETQRNKGNFPGRFSGRQFSNSRSEMNVSTLELGDSALYLCASSFARTSGTYEQFFGPGTRLTVL.

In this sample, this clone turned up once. CDR3 sequence: CASSYNNRGNEQFF. The CDR3 DNA reads TGTGCCAGCAGTTATAATAATCGGGGAAATGAGCAGTTCTTC. The chain joins TRBV6-5 to TRBJ2-1; perhaps TRBD2 as D (5 bases). Germline V gives CDR1 MNHEY, CDR2 SVGAGI. This CDR3 comprises 14 residues. Trimming removed 3 bases at V and 7 bases at J, with 13 bases between.

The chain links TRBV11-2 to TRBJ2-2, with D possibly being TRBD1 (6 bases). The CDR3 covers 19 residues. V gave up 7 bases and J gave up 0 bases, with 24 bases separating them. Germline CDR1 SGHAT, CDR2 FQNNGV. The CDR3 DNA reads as TGTGCCAGCAAAAGGGCCACAGGGCCCCGAATCACGAACACCGGGGAGCTGTTTTTT. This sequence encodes CASKRATGPRITNTGELFF. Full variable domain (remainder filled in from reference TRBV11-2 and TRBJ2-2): EAGVAQSPRYKIIEKRQSVAFWCNPISGHATLYWYQQILGQGPKLLIQFQNNGVVDDSQLPKDRFSAERLKGVDSTLKIQPAKLEDSAVYLCASKRATGPRITNTGELFFGEGSRLTVL.

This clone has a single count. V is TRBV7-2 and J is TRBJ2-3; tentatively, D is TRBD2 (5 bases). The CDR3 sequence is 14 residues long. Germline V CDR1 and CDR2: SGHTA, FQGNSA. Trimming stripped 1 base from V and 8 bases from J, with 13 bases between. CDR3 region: CASSLVLGDGTQYF. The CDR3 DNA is TGTGCCAGCAGCTTAGTTCTCGGGGATGGTACGCAGTATTTT.

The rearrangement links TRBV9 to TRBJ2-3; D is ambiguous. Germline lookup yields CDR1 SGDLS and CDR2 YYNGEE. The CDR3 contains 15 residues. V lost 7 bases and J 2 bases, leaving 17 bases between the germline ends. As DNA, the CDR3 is TGTGCCAGCCAAACTGGCGGTACAAACACAGATACGCAGTATTTT. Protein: CASQTGGTNTDTQYF.

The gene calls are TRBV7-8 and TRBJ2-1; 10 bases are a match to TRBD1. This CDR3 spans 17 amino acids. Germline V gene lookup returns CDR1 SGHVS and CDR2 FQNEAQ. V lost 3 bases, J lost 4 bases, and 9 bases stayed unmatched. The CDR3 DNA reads TGTGCCAGCAGCTTGAACCCTGGACAGGGGGATTACAATGAGCAGTTCTTC. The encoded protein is CASSLNPGQGDYNEQFF. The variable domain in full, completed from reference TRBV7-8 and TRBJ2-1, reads GAGVSQSPRYKVAKRGQDVALRCDPISGHVSLFWYQQALGQGPEFLTYFQNEAQLDKSGLPSDRFFAERPEGSVSTLKIQRTQQEDSAVYLCASSLNPGQGDYNEQFFGPGTRLTVL.

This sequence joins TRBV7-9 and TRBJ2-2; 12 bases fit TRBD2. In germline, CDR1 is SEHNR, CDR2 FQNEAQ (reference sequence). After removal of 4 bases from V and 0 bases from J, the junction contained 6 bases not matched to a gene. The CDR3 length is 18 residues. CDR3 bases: TGTGCCAGCAGCTCCGGGCTAGCGGGAGGGCCGAACACCGGGGAGCTGTTTTTT. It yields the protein CASSSGLAGGPNTGELFF.

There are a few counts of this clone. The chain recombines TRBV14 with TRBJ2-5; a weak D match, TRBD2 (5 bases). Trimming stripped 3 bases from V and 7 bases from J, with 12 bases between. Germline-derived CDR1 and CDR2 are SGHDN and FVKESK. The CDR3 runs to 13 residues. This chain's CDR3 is CASSHLFGGTQYF. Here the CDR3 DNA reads TGTGCCAGCAGCCACCTCTTTGGAGGGACCCAGTACTTC.

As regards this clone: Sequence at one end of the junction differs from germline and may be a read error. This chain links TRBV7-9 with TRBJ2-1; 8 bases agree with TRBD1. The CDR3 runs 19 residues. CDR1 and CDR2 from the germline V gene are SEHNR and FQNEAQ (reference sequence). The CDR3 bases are TGTGCCAGCACCTTATTCGGCAGGGGGCTCGCTAGCTCCTACAATGAGCAGTTCTTC. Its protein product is CASTLFGRGLASSYNEQFF.

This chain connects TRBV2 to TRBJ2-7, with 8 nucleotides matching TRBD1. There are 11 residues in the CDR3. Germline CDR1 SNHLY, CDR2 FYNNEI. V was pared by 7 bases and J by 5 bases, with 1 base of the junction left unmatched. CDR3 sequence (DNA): TGTGCCAGCACAGGGGGCAACGAGCAGTACTTC. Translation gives CASTGGNEQYF.

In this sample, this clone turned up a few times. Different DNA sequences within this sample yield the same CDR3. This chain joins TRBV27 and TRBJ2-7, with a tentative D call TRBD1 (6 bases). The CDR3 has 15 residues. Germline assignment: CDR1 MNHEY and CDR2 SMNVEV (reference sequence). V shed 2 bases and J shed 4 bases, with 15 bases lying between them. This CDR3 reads CASSLRGKTAYEQYF. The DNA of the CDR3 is TGTGCCAGCAGTTTAAGGGGGAAGACGGCATACGAGCAGTACTTC.